This entry lists 14 T cell receptor beta chains sequenced from one sample in a study of long-term antiretroviral therapy in people with HIV (dated 2022 in TCRdb). The immunoSEQ hsTCRB v3.0 assay was used at survey level resolution to sequence the TRB variable region. TCRdb holds this immuneACCESS table with in-frame rearrangements only. Some clones are missing; in checked studies, unresolved V genes explain under half, and the rest has no known cause. Recorded for this sample are approximately 22,000 clones; 85% to 90% of them occurred a single time. The biggest ten clones account for around 4.6% of the sample. The sequences come from unsorted PBMCs, collected 1.3 years after starting antiretroviral therapy. All receptors come from a man between 60 and 70 years old with HIV.

This clone has only a few counts. This rearrangement joins TRBV5-8 to TRBJ1-2; the D is unclear. Trimming took off 1 base at V and 10 bases at J, with 23 bases between the two ends. CDR3 length equals 16 residues. CDR1 and CDR2 (germline): SGHTS, YDEGEE. The CDR3 sequence is CASSLRAASPMDHYTF. The CDR3 DNA reads TGTGCCAGCAGCTTGAGGGCAGCATCCCCCATGGACCACTACACCTTC.

This chain links TRBV6-5 with TRBJ2-7, with D perhaps assigned TRBD1 or TRBD2 (5 bases each). There are 14 residues in the CDR3. The germline V and J ends were trimmed by 7 bases and 6 bases, with 19 bases remaining between them. The germline V gene encodes CDR1 MNHEY and CDR2 SVGAGI. This chain's CDR3 is CASNQGTLGPEQYF. CDR3 coding DNA: TGTGCCAGCAACCAGGGCACATTGGGACCCGAGCAGTACTTC.

The chain combines TRBV15 with TRBJ1-6; no definite D call. Germline lookup yields CDR1 LNHNV and CDR2 YYDKDF (reference sequence). CDR3 size: 9 residues. V shed 8 bases and J shed 8 bases, with 1 base lying between them. CDR3 sequence: CATDSPLHF. In DNA form, the CDR3 reads TGTGCCACCGATTCACCCCTCCACTTT.

The chain recombines TRBV27 with TRBJ2-7, with D possibly TRBD1 on 5 matching bases. CDR3 length: 15 amino acids. Trimming pared 5 bases from V and 5 bases from J, leaving 19 bases between. Germline V gene data show CDR1 as MNHEY and CDR2 as SMNVEV (reference sequence). The CDR3 DNA sequence: TGTGCCAGCAGTCCTCCCTCCCACTGGGGCCACGAGCAGTACTTC. It specifies CASSPPSHWGHEQYF.

The chain couples TRBV30 to TRBJ1-1, with D uncertain. Germline CDR1 GTSNPN, CDR2 SVGIG (reference sequence). Trimming removed 2 bases at V and 7 bases at J, with 17 bases between. The CDR3 consists of 14 residues. Here the CDR3 reads CAWSRGGVLGEAFF. CDR3 nucleotide sequence: TGTGCCTGGAGTCGCGGCGGGGTACTGGGTGAAGCTTTCTTT.

CDR3 nucleotide sequence: TGTGCCAGCAGCTTAGCGGGGCCGGGGACAGGGGGGGGTGGTAACTATGGCTACACCTTC. Protein sequence: CASSLAGPGTGGGGNYGYTF. The rearrangement uses TRBV7-2 and TRBJ1-2; TRBD1 agrees at 11 bases. Per the germline V gene, CDR1 is SGHTA and CDR2 is FQGNSA. This CDR3 has 20 amino acids. J was trimmed by 1 base and V by 0 bases; bases with no gene match: 13. Drawing the rest from reference TRBV7-2 and TRBJ1-2, the complete variable domain is GAGVSQSPSNKVTEKGKDVELRCDPISGHTALYWYRQSLGQGLEFLIYFQGNSAPDKSGLPSDRFSAERTGGSVSTLTIQRTQQEDSAVYLCASSLAGPGTGGGGNYGYTFGSGTRLTVV.

This chain joins TRBV5-1 and TRBJ1-4; TRBD1 matches at 8 bases. Trimming cost V 2 bases and J 7 bases; bases outside gene matches: 10. Looked up from germline, CDR1 is SGHRS and CDR2 is YFSETQ. The CDR3 sequence is 16 residues long. CDR3 bases: TGCGCCAGCAGCTTCCAAAGGCAGGGGGCCGGTGAAAAACTGTTTTTT. It codes for CASSFQRQGAGEKLFF.

The chain carries TRBV9 and TRBJ2-2; 12 nucleotides agree with TRBD1. This CDR3 is 18 amino acids long. Germline loops: CDR1 SGDLS, CDR2 YYNGEE. With 0 bases clipped from V and 5 bases from J, the junction kept 8 bases outside the gene matches. The CDR3 here is CASSVDNRDRGRTGELFF. CDR3 bases: TGTGCCAGCAGCGTAGACAACCGGGACAGGGGGCGGACCGGGGAGCTGTTTTTT.

The CDR3 reads CASSPRGQGSTNTGELFF. The DNA for the CDR3 is TGTGCCAGCTCACCACGGGGACAGGGGTCCACGAACACCGGGGAGCTGTTTTTT. This rearrangement joins TRBV18 to TRBJ2-2; 10 bases line up with TRBD1. Germline trimming cut 1 base from V and 0 bases from J; bases unmatched to any gene: 5. Germline CDR1 KGHSH, CDR2 LQKENI. This CDR3 spans 18 amino acids.

The CDR3 coding sequence is TGCGCCAGCAGCCTACAGGGGTCCAATCAGCCCCAGCATTTT. Residues: CASSLQGSNQPQHF. V gene TRBV5-1 combines with J gene TRBJ1-5, with 7 bases that match TRBD1. Germline CDR1 is SGHRS and CDR2 is YFSETQ. This CDR3 is built from 14 residues. V lost 4 bases and J lost 3; bases outside the gene matches: 4.

The chain combines TRBV18 with TRBJ2-7, with D perhaps TRBD1 (5 bases). This CDR3 spans 14 amino acids. Germline-derived CDR1 and CDR2 are KGHSH and LQKENI. V lost 6 bases to trimming and J lost 3 bases, with 15 bases between them. In DNA form, the CDR3 reads TGTGCCAGCTCCACGGGTGGGGCGGTCTACGAGCAGTACTTC. This codes for CASSTGGAVYEQYF. The entire variable domain, with the rest obtained from reference TRBV18 and TRBJ2-7, is as follows: NAGVMQNPRHLVRRRGQEARLRCSPMKGHSHVYWYRQLPEEGLKFMVYLQKENIIDESGMPKERFSAEFPKEGPSILRIQQVVRGDSAAYFCASSTGGAVYEQYFGPGTRLTVT.

The chain is built from TRBV5-1 and TRBJ2-2; 13 bases line up with TRBD2. The CDR3 spans 16 residues. V trimming: 4 bases; J trimming: 3 bases; junction bases outside the gene matches: 3. Per the germline V gene, CDR1 is SGHRS and CDR2 is YFSETQ. DNA of the CDR3: TGCGCCAGCAGCCGGGGACTAGCGGGATACACCGGGGAGCTGTTTTTT. Its translation is CASSRGLAGYTGELFF.

The genes are TRBV7-9 and TRBJ1-4; tentative D call: TRBD1 (6 bases). Trimming cost V 2 bases and J 0 bases, with 10 bases left between them. The CDR3 contains 16 residues. CDR1 SEHNR and CDR2 FQNEAQ come from the germline V gene (reference sequence). The CDR3 DNA reads as TGTGCCAGCAGCTTAACAGGGACGGCAACTAATGAAAAACTGTTTTTT. Protein sequence: CASSLTGTATNEKLFF.

The chain employs TRBV30 and TRBJ1-5; no clear D. The length of the CDR3 is 14 residues. Germline assignment: CDR1 GTSNPN and CDR2 SVGIG (reference sequence). Trimming removed 3 bases at V and 0 bases at J, with 9 bases between. CDR3 DNA: TGTGCCTGGAGCACAGAGAATAGCAATCAGCCCCAGCATTTT. As protein: CAWSTENSNQPQHF.